Below, 15 T cell receptor beta chains from the same sample are listed, as sequenced in a study of CD8+ T cells in alopecia areata. Extraction of RNA preceded its reverse transcription into cDNA, which served as the sequencing template. The protocol was immunoSEQ multiplex PCR, while the TCRdb copy is restricted to in-frame clones and leaves out a portion. This repertoire shows 100,000 to 150,000 clones, roughly 58% found once; its top ten account for 4.5%. Source: CD4+ T cells sorted from blood, taken at week 0. These receptors were obtained from a human donor with alopecia areata.

J is TRBJ1-1 and V is TRBV5-1; weak D call: TRBD1 (5 bases). Per germline, CDR1 SGHRS and CDR2 YFSETQ. V was trimmed by 7 bases and J by 5 bases, leaving 18 bases between them. The CDR3 consists of 14 residues. CDR3 sequence: CASAGETRETEAFF. The DNA of the CDR3 is TGCGCCAGCGCGGGGGAGACAAGAGAGACTGAAGCTTTCTTT.

The chain links TRBV9 to TRBJ2-1; D call uncertain. The CDR3 is 13 residues long. CDR1 and CDR2 (germline): SGDLS, YYNGEE. The ends were cut back, 0 bases at V and 5 bases at J, with 6 bases in the middle. The chain's CDR3 is CASSVVTDNEQFF. CDR3 nucleotide sequence: TGTGCCAGCAGCGTAGTCACGGACAATGAGCAGTTCTTC.

This chain connects TRBV10-3 to TRBJ2-1; possible D gene TRBD2, 5 bases. Germline CDR1 ENHRY, CDR2 SYGVKD. This CDR3 region has 14 residues. V was cut by 8 bases and J by 1 base, with 12 bases left in between. Here the CDR3 DNA reads TGTGCCATCGATGCGGGTCGGTCCTACAATGAGCAGTTCTTC. Its protein product is CAIDAGRSYNEQFF.

The gene calls are TRBV7-9 and TRBJ2-6; 12 bases match TRBD1. V trimming: 4 bases; J trimming: 2 bases; junction bases outside the gene matches: 6. The CDR3 loop spans 18 amino acids. Germline CDR1 SEHNR, CDR2 FQNEAQ (reference sequence). The CDR3 loop is CASSSRDRGQAGANVLTF. Here the CDR3 DNA reads TGTGCCAGCAGCTCCAGGGACAGGGGGCAAGCTGGGGCCAACGTCCTGACTTTC.

J is TRBJ2-5 and V is TRBV7-2; 10 bases fit TRBD1. Germline trimming cut 1 base from V and 4 bases from J; bases unmatched to any gene: 9. CDR1 SGHTA and CDR2 FQGNSA come from the germline V gene. CDR3 length equals 17 residues. CDR3 coding DNA: TGTGCCAGCAGCTTAGGTCCGGGACAGGGGCGCGGAGAGACCCAGTACTTC. Translated, it gives CASSLGPGQGRGETQYF.

This chain connects TRBV5-1 to TRBJ2-7; possible D gene TRBD2, 6 bases. V dropped 3 bases and J dropped 6 bases, with 13 bases sitting between them. CDR3 length: 13 residues. Germline V lookup: CDR1 SGHRS, CDR2 YFSETQ. In nucleotides, the CDR3 is TGCGCCAGCAGCTCGCAGACTAGTTCCGAGCAGTACTTC. Amino acid sequence: CASSSQTSSEQYF.

This chain links TRBV5-1 with TRBJ1-5; tentatively, D is TRBD1 (5 bases). CDR1 SGHRS and CDR2 YFSETQ come from the germline V gene. The CDR3 has 14 amino acids. V shed 0 bases and J shed 6 bases, with 10 bases lying between them. In DNA form, the CDR3 reads TGCGCCAGCAGCTTGGCAGGGCACAGTCAGCCCCAGCATTTT. It codes for CASSLAGHSQPQHF.

The chain couples TRBV2 to TRBJ2-5; a possible D gene is TRBD1 (5 bases). The V end was cut by 7 bases, the J end by 3 bases, with 12 bases between. The germline V gene encodes CDR1 SNHLY and CDR2 FYNNEI. The CDR3 length is 13 residues. CDR3: CASKGAGEETQYF. The CDR3, as DNA: TGTGCCAGCAAAGGGGCCGGCGAAGAGACCCAGTACTTC.

This clone was seen a handful of times. The genes are TRBV5-1 and TRBJ2-4, with 7 nucleotides matching TRBD1. The CDR3 contains 13 residues. Looked up from germline, CDR1 is SGHRS and CDR2 is YFSETQ. Trimming at V came to 3 bases and at J to 8 bases, leaving 5 bases not matched to a gene. CDR3 in DNA: TGCGCCAGCAGCTCGGGACAGTTAGACATTCAGTACTTC. It yields the protein CASSSGQLDIQYF.

The chain combines TRBV7-2 with TRBJ2-5; 8 nucleotides match TRBD2. Trimming took 1 base from V and 2 from J; bases not matched to a gene: 6. Per germline, CDR1 SGHTA and CDR2 FQGNSA. There are 16 residues in the CDR3. This CDR3 reads CASSLGSGVGQETQYF. In DNA, the CDR3 is TGTGCCAGCAGCTTAGGTAGCGGGGTAGGTCAAGAGACCCAGTACTTC. Supplemented by reference TRBV7-2 and TRBJ2-5, the full variable domain reads GAGVSQSPSNKVTEKGKDVELRCDPISGHTALYWYRQSLGQGLEFLIYFQGNSAPDKSGLPSDRFSAERTGGSVSTLTIQRTQQEDSAVYLCASSLGSGVGQETQYFGPGTRLLVL.

The chain is built from TRBV14 and TRBJ2-1, with 7 nucleotides matching TRBD2. This CDR3 spans 15 amino acids. Germline assignment: CDR1 SGHDN and CDR2 FVKESK. The V and J ends lost 4 bases and 9 bases, in that order; junction bases with no gene match: 12. CDR3 residues: CASSPQLQGGGEQFF. The CDR3 DNA reads as TGTGCCAGCAGCCCGCAGCTCCAAGGCGGGGGTGAGCAGTTCTTC.

The chain combines TRBV5-1 with TRBJ2-3, with D perhaps TRBD2 (6 bases). Germline V gives CDR1 SGHRS, CDR2 YFSETQ. The CDR3 is made up of 14 amino acids. Trimming left V 5 bases short and J 5 bases short, with 15 bases between. The CDR3 nucleotides are TGCGCCAGCAGTAGGACGGGGGTAGAAGATACGCAGTATTTT. Protein sequence: CASSRTGVEDTQYF.

The chain joins TRBV14 to TRBJ2-1; 12 bases fit TRBD2. After removal of 0 bases from V and 9 bases from J, the junction contained 6 bases not matched to a gene. Looked up from germline, CDR1 is SGHDN and CDR2 is FVKESK. This CDR3 has 16 amino acids. The CDR3 sequence is CASSQEVSSGRGEQFF. The CDR3 coding sequence is TGTGCCAGCAGCCAAGAGGTTTCTAGCGGGAGGGGTGAGCAGTTCTTC.

Worth noting for this clone: The same CDR3 arises from other DNA sequences in this sample as well. V and J are TRBV6-6 and TRBJ2-1; unclear D gene. The CDR3 totals 14 residues. In germline, CDR1 is MNHNY, CDR2 SVGAGI (reference sequence). Trimming took 3 bases from V and 2 from J, leaving 8 bases between them. The CDR3 sequence is CASSYRDAYNEQFF. CDR3 DNA: TGTGCCAGCAGTTATAGAGACGCCTACAATGAGCAGTTCTTC.

The chain employs TRBV18 and TRBJ2-3, with 8 nucleotides matching TRBD1. The germline V gene encodes CDR1 KGHSH and CDR2 LQKENI. J gave up 1 base and V 4 bases, and 4 bases lay outside the gene matches. This CDR3 region has 15 residues. DNA for the CDR3: TGTGCCAGCTCACGATCGACAGGGGGCACAGATACGCAGTATTTT. It encodes CASSRSTGGTDTQYF.